This T cell receptor (beta chain) was found in a study of control samples from healthy donors and cancer patients. Here immunoSEQ multiplex PCR was the method, and the copy in TCRdb shows in-frame clones only, minus some. Counted here are about 120,000 clones, about 89% occurring once; the ten biggest clones make up almost 40%. The CDR3 contains 15 residues. V was shortened by 4 bases and J by 2 bases, with 12 bases between the two germline ends. Germline-derived CDR1 and CDR2 are LGHDT and YNNKEL (reference sequence). The sequence was obtained from a man aged 45 to 65 in good health. The V and J genes are TRBV3-1 (or the pseudogene TRBV3-2) and TRBJ1-3; no clear D gene. Sequencing was done on a sample of blood. Here the CDR3 DNA reads TGTGCCAGCAGCCTCCAGACGGGCCCTGGAAACACCATATATTTT. Translation gives CASSLQTGPGNTIYF.